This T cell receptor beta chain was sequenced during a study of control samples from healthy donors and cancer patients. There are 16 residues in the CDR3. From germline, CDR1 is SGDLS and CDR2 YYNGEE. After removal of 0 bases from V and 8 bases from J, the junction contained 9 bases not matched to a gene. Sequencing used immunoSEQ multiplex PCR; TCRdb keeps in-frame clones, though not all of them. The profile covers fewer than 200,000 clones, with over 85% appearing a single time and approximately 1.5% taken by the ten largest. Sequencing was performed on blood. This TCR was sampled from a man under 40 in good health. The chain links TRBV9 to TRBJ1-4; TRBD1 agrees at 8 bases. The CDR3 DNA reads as TGTGCCAGCAGCGTAGGCATGGGGACAGGAAGGGAAAAACTGTTTTTT. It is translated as CASSVGMGTGREKLFF.